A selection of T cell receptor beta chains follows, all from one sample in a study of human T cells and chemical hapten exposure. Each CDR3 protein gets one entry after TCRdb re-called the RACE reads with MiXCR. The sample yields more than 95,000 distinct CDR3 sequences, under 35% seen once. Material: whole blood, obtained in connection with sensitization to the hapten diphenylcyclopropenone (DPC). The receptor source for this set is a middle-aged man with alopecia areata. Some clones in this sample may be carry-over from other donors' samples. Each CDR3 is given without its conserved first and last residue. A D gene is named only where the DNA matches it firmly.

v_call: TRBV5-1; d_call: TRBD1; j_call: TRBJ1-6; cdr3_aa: ASSQTGVYNSPLH
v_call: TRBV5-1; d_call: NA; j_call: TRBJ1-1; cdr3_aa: ASSRYGNTEAF
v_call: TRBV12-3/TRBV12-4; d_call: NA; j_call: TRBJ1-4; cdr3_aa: ASRDRREEKLF
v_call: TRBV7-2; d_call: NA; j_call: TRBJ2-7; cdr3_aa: ASSPSRGGPSRAVYEQY
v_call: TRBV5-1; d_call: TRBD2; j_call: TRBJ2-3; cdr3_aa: ASSLISGTTDTQY
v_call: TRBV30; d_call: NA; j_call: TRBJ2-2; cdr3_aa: ARGTSGGELF
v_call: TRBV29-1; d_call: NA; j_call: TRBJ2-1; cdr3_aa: SVTGRSSYNEQF
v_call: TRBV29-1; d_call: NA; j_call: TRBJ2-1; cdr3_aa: SVVETSVVNEQF
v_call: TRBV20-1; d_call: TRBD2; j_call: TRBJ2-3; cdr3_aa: SAAGVRTDTQY
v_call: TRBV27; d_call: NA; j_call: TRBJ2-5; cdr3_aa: ASSLFGLYQETQY
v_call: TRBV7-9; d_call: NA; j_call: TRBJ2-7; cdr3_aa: ASSQLRSDGEQY
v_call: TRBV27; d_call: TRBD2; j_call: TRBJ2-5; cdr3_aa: ASRKLAYQETQY
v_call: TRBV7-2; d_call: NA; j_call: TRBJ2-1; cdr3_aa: ASTPPGYYNEQF
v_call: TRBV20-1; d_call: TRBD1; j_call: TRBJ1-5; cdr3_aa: SAQGGGSNQPQH
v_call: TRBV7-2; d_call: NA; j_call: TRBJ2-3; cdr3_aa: ASTSYLLSTTDTQY
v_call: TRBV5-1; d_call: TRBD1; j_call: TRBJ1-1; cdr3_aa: ASSLAGLAGGTEAF
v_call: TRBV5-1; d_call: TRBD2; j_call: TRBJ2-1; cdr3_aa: ASNGGRYYDEQF
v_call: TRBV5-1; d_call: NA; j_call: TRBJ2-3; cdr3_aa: ASSIADRDADTQY
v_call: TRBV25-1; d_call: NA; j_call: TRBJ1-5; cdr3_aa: ASSEYVVKAQRGPNQPQH
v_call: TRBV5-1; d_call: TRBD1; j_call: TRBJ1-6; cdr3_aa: ASSLEGTGGGFSPLH
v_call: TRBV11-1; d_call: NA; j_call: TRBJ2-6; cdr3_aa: ASSPYSGANVLT
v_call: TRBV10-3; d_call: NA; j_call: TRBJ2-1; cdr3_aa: AISDPGARNNEQF
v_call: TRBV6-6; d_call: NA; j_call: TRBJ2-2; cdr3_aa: ASSYQTSSTGELF
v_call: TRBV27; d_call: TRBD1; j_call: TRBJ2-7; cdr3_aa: ASRTLTGSEQY
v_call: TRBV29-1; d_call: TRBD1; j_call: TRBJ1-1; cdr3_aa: SGGDRGLNTEAF
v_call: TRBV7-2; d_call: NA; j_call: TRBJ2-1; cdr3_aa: ASSRRGSYNEQF
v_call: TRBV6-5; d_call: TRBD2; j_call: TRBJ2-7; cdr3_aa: ASSYLAGGYEQY
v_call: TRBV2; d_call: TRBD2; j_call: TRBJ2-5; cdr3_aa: ASSPMPGTSGETQY
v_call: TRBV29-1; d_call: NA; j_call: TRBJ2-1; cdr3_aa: SVENPGLTHNEQF
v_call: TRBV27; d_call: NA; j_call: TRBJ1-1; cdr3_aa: ASSFSIGTPAEAF
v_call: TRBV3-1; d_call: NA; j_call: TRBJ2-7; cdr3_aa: ASSQAGTNYEQY
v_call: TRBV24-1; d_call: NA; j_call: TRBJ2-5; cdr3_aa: ATGPGVAVGETQY
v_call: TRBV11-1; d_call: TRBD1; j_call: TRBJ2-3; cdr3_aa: ASSSARQGVPDTQY
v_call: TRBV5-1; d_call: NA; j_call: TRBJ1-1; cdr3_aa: ASSLGLGEKAF
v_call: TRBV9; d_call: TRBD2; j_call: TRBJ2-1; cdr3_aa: ASSPPSGRAYDEQF
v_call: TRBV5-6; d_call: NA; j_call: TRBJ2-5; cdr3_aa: ASSPLRQAQETQY
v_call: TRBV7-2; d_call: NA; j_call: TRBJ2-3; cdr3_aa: ASSLDGGGSVRDTQY
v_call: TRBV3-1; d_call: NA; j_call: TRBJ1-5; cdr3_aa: ASSPQGLSNQPQH
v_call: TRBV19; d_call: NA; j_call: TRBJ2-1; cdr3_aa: ASSISSRQGGNEQF
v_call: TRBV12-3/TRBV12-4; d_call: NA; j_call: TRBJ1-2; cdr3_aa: ASSLPGRAYGYT
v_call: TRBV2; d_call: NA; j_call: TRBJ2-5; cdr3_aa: ASSEATGGQETQY
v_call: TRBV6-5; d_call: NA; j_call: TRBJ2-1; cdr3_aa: ASSYSSARRQF
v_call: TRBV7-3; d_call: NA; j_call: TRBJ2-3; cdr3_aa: ASSFSGGPQY
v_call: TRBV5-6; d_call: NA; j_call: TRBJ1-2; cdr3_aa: ASSFLYGYT
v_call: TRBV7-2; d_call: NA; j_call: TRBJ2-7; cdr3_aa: ASSLAPLAGYEQY
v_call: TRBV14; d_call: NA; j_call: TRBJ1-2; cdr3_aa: ASSQHTIYGYT
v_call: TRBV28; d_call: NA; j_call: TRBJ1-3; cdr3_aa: ASSRSGNTIY
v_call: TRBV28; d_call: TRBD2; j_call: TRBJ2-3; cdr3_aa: ASANQGLAGVGDTQY
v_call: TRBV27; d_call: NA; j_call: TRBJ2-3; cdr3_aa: ASTPLRGGTDTQY
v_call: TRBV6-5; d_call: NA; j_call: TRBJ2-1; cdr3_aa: ASRGGGVDEQF